A single sample gave rise to the 31 T cell receptor beta chains below, sequenced in a study of T cell changes during pregnancy in multiple sclerosis. The assay was immunoSEQ multiplex PCR, and TCRdb's table has in-frame clones only and misses some. The sample records some 94,000 clones, approximately 90% being singletons. Sequencing used peripheral blood, obtained in the first trimester of pregnancy. The receptors were gathered from a female donor in good health, enrolled as a control in a pregnancy study.

The J gene is TRBJ1-4, the V gene TRBV14; 8 nucleotides align to TRBD1. V was pared by 4 bases and J by 6 bases, with 4 bases of the junction left unmatched. This CDR3 has 14 amino acids. From germline, CDR1 is SGHDN and CDR2 FVKESK. The CDR3 sequence: CASSLGQGYEKLFF. The CDR3 nucleotides read TGTGCCAGCAGCCTCGGACAGGGCTATGAAAAACTGTTTTTT.

This chain uses TRBV19 with TRBJ1-1, with TRBD1 matching 8 bases. Germline trimming cut 3 bases from V and 7 bases from J; bases unmatched to any gene: 4. Germline V gene data show CDR1 as LNHDA and CDR2 as SQIVND (reference sequence). The CDR3 extends over 13 amino acids. CDR3 nucleotides: TGTGCCAGTAGTATTCCGACAGGGGTTGAAGCTTTCTTT. As protein: CASSIPTGVEAFF.

This sequence joins TRBV7-2 and TRBJ1-5; D is undetermined. Germline CDR1 is SGHTA and CDR2 is FQGNSA. V was clipped by 0 bases and J by 3 bases, with 3 bases between them. This CDR3 spans 13 amino acids. The CDR3 bases are TGTGCCAGCAGCTTAGCCATCAATCAGCCCCAGCATTTT. Protein sequence: CASSLAINQPQHF.

The chain uses TRBV29-1 and TRBJ2-3, with 11 bases fitting TRBD1. V shed 4 bases, J shed 7 bases, and the junction held 10 bases outside the gene matches. CDR1 and CDR2 (germline): SQVTM, ANQGSEA. The length of the CDR3 is 15 residues. This CDR3 reads CSVVPPGQGDHTQYF. The CDR3 DNA reads TGCAGCGTTGTCCCCCCGGGACAGGGGGATCATACGCAGTATTTT.

This clone came up once. The chain carries TRBV29-1 and TRBJ2-5; possibly TRBD1 for D (6 bases). Per germline, CDR1 SQVTM and CDR2 ANQGSEA. The CDR3 length is 12 residues. V lost 7 bases and J 5 bases, leaving 14 bases between the germline ends. CDR3 coding DNA: TGCAGCGCCGAGGACAGATTGGAGACCCAGTACTTC. It specifies CSAEDRLETQYF.

The CDR3 sequence is CASSRGGVVASNQPQHF. CDR3 DNA: TGCGCCAGCAGCCGAGGAGGGGTAGTAGCAAGCAATCAGCCCCAGCATTTT. This chain uses TRBV4-1 with TRBJ1-5, with a weak D call TRBD1 (5 bases). The CDR3 loop spans 17 amino acids. Germline CDR1 MGHRA, CDR2 YSYEKL. The ends were cut back, 4 bases at V and 1 base at J, with 17 bases in the middle.

V usage is TRBV7-9 and J usage is TRBJ2-7, with D tentatively TRBD2 (5 bases). The V end was cut by 5 bases, the J end by 3 bases, with 11 bases between. Per the germline V gene, CDR1 is SEHNR and CDR2 is FQNEAQ (reference sequence). This CDR3 is built from 13 residues. CDR3 in DNA: TGTGCCAGCAGCCAAGGACGGGACTACGAGCAGTACTTC. This sequence encodes CASSQGRDYEQYF.

Regarding this clone: Other DNA sequences in this sample translate to the same CDR3. The chain employs TRBV4-2 and TRBJ1-5; D remains ambiguous. V was pared by 1 base and J by 4 bases, with 5 bases between. CDR1 and CDR2 from the germline V gene are LGHNA and YNFKEQ. The CDR3 loop spans 13 amino acids. This chain's CDR3 is CASSQVLNQPQHF. In nucleotides, the CDR3 is TGTGCCAGCAGCCAAGTATTGAATCAGCCCCAGCATTTT.

The V and J genes are TRBV7-2 and TRBJ2-7, with a weak D call TRBD1 (6 bases). Germline V gene lookup returns CDR1 SGHTA and CDR2 FQGNSA. CDR3 size: 16 residues. Trimming stripped 3 bases from V and 3 bases from J, with 18 bases between. This chain's CDR3 is CASSFMVVQGLYEQYF. The CDR3 DNA reads TGTGCCAGCAGCTTCATGGTAGTCCAGGGGCTCTACGAGCAGTACTTC.

This clone occurred a few times. The chain combines TRBV18 with TRBJ1-1, with TRBD1 as a possible D gene (5 bases). Germline CDR1 KGHSH, CDR2 LQKENI. The CDR3 has 15 residues. The germline V and J ends were trimmed by 3 bases and 4 bases, with 15 bases remaining between them. CDR3 region: CASSPGQGGVTEAFF. The CDR3 DNA sequence: TGTGCCAGCTCACCTGGGCAGGGCGGCGTCACTGAAGCTTTCTTT.

The CDR3 loop reads CAISESGGLAVEQYF. As DNA, the CDR3 is TGTGCCATCAGTGAGTCGGGGGGACTAGCGGTAGAGCAGTACTTC. The rearrangement joins TRBV10-3 to TRBJ2-7; TRBD2 matches 11 bases. Germline CDR1 reads ENHRY; CDR2 reads SYGVKD. This CDR3 is 15 amino acids long. J lost 7 bases, V lost 0 bases, and 5 bases had no gene match.

V usage is TRBV6-5 and J usage is TRBJ1-3; D unresolved. The CDR3 covers 16 residues. V lost 0 bases, J lost 4 bases, and 13 bases lay in between. CDR1 MNHEY and CDR2 SVGAGI come from the germline V gene. This chain's CDR3 is CASSYSEQSPGNTIYF. CDR3 DNA sequence: TGTGCCAGCAGTTACTCCGAACAGAGTCCAGGAAACACCATATATTTT.

The chain recombines TRBV7-2 with TRBJ2-3; possibly TRBD2 for D (6 bases). Trimming removed 3 bases from V and 2 bases from J, with 12 bases in between. The CDR3 totals 15 residues. The germline gives CDR1 SGHTA, CDR2 FQGNSA. The DNA for the CDR3 is TGTGCCAGCAGCTTTGGGCGGGGTTACACAGATACGCAGTATTTT. Its protein product is CASSFGRGYTDTQYF.

In this sample, this clone turned up a few times. The chain joins TRBV18 to TRBJ1-4; D is possibly TRBD1 (5 bases). V dropped 7 bases and J dropped 2 bases, with 11 bases sitting between them. Germline CDR1 is KGHSH and CDR2 is LQKENI. The CDR3 contains 14 residues. The CDR3 DNA follows: TGTGCCAGCTTGTCGACAGAGACTAATGAAAAACTGTTTTTT. This translates into CASLSTETNEKLFF.

The rearrangement joins TRBV13 to TRBJ2-2, with TRBD2 matching over 10 bases. V trimming: 5 bases; J trimming: 4 bases; junction bases outside the gene matches: 16. The CDR3 has 19 residues. The germline V gene encodes CDR1 PRHDT and CDR2 FYEKMQ (reference sequence). CDR3 loop: CASSPLGLAGVGGTGELFF. The DNA for the CDR3 is TGTGCCAGCAGCCCCCTAGGCCTAGCGGGGGTCGGGGGCACCGGGGAGCTGTTTTTT.

The chain is built from TRBV28 and TRBJ2-1, with D possibly being TRBD1 (6 bases). Germline CDR1 MDHEN, CDR2 SYDVKM. Trimming left V 10 bases short and J 4 bases short, with 11 bases between. The CDR3 contains 12 residues. The CDR3 DNA sequence: TGTGCCACCACAGGGCGATACAATGAGCAGTTCTTC. Its translation is CATTGRYNEQFF.

This clone was picked up one time. The chain uses TRBV30 and TRBJ2-7; 9 positions match TRBD1. Germline trimming cut 3 bases from V and 3 bases from J; bases unmatched to any gene: 9. The CDR3 is 15 amino acids. Germline loops: CDR1 GTSNPN, CDR2 SVGIG (reference sequence). The CDR3 bases are TGTGCCTGGAGCGCCAAGGGACAGGGTGTCTACGAGCAGTACTTC. Translating it yields CAWSAKGQGVYEQYF. Variable domain in full (rest from reference TRBV30 and TRBJ2-7): SQTIHQWPATLVQPVGSPLSLECTVEGTSNPNLYWYRQAAGRGLQLLFYSVGIGQISSEVPQNLSASRPQDRQFILSSKKLLLSDSGFYLCAWSAKGQGVYEQYFGPGTRLTVT.

CDR3 in amino acids: CASSPWDRYSSGANVLTF. The CDR3 nucleotides read TGTGCCAGCAGCCCCTGGGACAGGTATAGCTCTGGGGCCAACGTCCTGACTTTC. This chain uses TRBV7-8 with TRBJ2-6; TRBD1 aligns across 8 bases. The CDR3 consists of 18 residues. The germline V gene has CDR1 SGHVS and CDR2 FQNEAQ. V dropped 5 bases and J dropped 0; count of bases not matched to a gene: 9.

V usage is TRBV4-1 and J usage is TRBJ1-1; no clear D. CDR3 size: 15 residues. Germline-derived CDR1 and CDR2 are MGHRA and YSYEKL. Deletions cut 4 bases from V and 5 bases from J, with 17 bases between. This CDR3 is CASSPPPPGRTEAFF. DNA of the CDR3: TGCGCCAGCAGCCCACCCCCCCCGGGGAGAACTGAAGCTTTCTTT.

The chain uses TRBV7-8 and TRBJ2-1, with a possible D match to TRBD2 (6 bases). Trimming removed 5 bases from V and 3 bases from J, with 11 bases in between. The CDR3 loop spans 14 amino acids. Germline V CDR1 and CDR2: SGHVS, FQNEAQ. CDR3: CASSITGSYNEQFF. In DNA form, the CDR3 reads TGTGCCAGCAGCATCACCGGGAGCTACAATGAGCAGTTCTTC.

The chain has TRBV2 and TRBJ1-2, with D possibly TRBD1 on 5 matching bases. Germline V gives CDR1 SNHLY, CDR2 FYNNEI. CDR3 length equals 13 residues. V was trimmed by 11 bases and J by 2 bases, leaving 15 bases between them. The DNA for the CDR3 is TGTGCCTGCCCGGCAGGGCCCAACTATGGCTACACCTTC. Translating gives CACPAGPNYGYTF.

The chain is built from TRBV7-9 and TRBJ2-1; maybe TRBD2 (5 bases). Between the trimmed V and J ends, which lost 2 bases and 6 bases, there was a span of 23 bases. The germline gives CDR1 SEHNR, CDR2 FQNEAQ (reference sequence). CDR3 length equals 18 residues. CDR3 sequence: CASSLRSGFGLALNEQFF. The CDR3 DNA follows: TGTGCCAGCAGCTTAAGATCGGGGTTCGGTCTAGCTCTCAATGAGCAGTTCTTC.

This clone is a singleton in its sample. The chain recombines TRBV25-1 with TRBJ1-1, with 9 positions matching TRBD1. The length of the CDR3 is 15 residues. Trimming removed 1 base from V and 1 base from J; junction bases left unmatched: 1. CDR1 is MGHDK and CDR2 is SYGVNS in the germline V gene. DNA for the CDR3: TGTGCCAGCAGTGAATGGGGACAGGGGAACACTGAAGCTTTCTTT. This encodes CASSEWGQGNTEAFF.

Here the CDR3 DNA reads TGTGCCAGCTCACCACGCAAGGGGGGCACAGATACGCAGTATTTT. It specifies CASSPRKGGTDTQYF. The chain is built from TRBV18 and TRBJ2-3; a possible D gene is TRBD1 (6 bases). The CDR3 extends over 15 amino acids. Germline CDR1 is KGHSH and CDR2 is LQKENI. V shed 1 base and J shed 1 base, with 9 bases lying between them.

The rearrangement joins TRBV30 to TRBJ2-6; TRBD1 agrees at 7 bases. Losses at the gene ends were 4 bases for V and 1 base for J; bases not matched to a gene: 7. This CDR3 contains 16 residues. Germline V gene lookup returns CDR1 GTSNPN and CDR2 SVGIG (reference sequence). The CDR3 protein is CAWIPGTVSGANVLTF. The DNA of the CDR3 is TGTGCCTGGATCCCCGGGACAGTTTCTGGGGCCAACGTCCTGACTTTC.

A few counts support this clone. The V call is TRBV28, the J call TRBJ1-4; the match to TRBD1 covers 7 bases. The CDR3 sequence is 12 residues long. The ends lost 11 bases at V and 8 bases at J; junction bases unmatched: 8. CDR1 is MDHEN, CDR2 SYDVKM, per germline. CDR3 amino acids: CAARQGLEKLFF. CDR3 nucleotides: TGTGCCGCCCGACAGGGCCTAGAAAAACTGTTTTTT.

This clone has a handful of counts. The rearrangement uses TRBV7-9 and TRBJ2-7, with TRBD1 matching over 7 bases. V lost 4 bases, J lost 1 base, and 7 bases stayed unmatched. CDR3 length equals 15 residues. From germline, CDR1 is SEHNR and CDR2 FQNEAQ (reference sequence). The CDR3 DNA sequence: TGTGCCAGCAGCTCACGGTCAGGGGGATCCTACGAGCAGTACTTC. It specifies CASSSRSGGSYEQYF.

The chain employs TRBV27 and TRBJ1-2; D ambiguous. The CDR3 sequence is 13 residues long. Looked up from germline, CDR1 is MNHEY and CDR2 is SMNVEV (reference sequence). Trimming shortened V by 5 bases and J by 6 bases, and 13 bases separated the two germline ends. CDR3 protein: CASSPMRSHGYTF. The CDR3 DNA reads as TGTGCCAGCAGTCCCATGAGATCCCATGGCTACACCTTC.

The chain links TRBV5-4 to TRBJ1-2; D remains ambiguous. The CDR3 totals 15 residues. With 2 bases removed from V and 2 bases from J, the gap between germline ends came to 13 bases. Germline CDR1 is SGHNT and CDR2 is YYREEE (reference sequence). This chain's CDR3 is CASSFLGRPNYGYTF. The CDR3 DNA follows: TGTGCCAGCAGCTTCTTGGGCAGACCCAACTATGGCTACACCTTC.

This clone showed up just a few times. The chain is built from TRBV27 and TRBJ1-2; 7 nucleotides match TRBD1. Germline V CDR1 and CDR2: MNHEY, SMNVEV (reference sequence). The CDR3 contains 16 residues. V lost 6 bases and J lost 6; bases outside the gene matches: 16. The CDR3 reads CASRLNARGGGDGYTF. The CDR3 DNA reads TGTGCCAGCAGACTTAACGCCAGAGGGGGCGGGGATGGCTACACCTTC.

The chain uses TRBV9 and TRBJ1-5; perhaps TRBD1 as D (5 bases). Germline values: CDR1 SGDLS, CDR2 YYNGEE. The CDR3 loop spans 16 amino acids. V lost 0 bases and J 4 bases, leaving 14 bases between the germline ends. CDR3 amino acids: CASSVEGGAPNQPQHF. Written as DNA, the CDR3 is TGTGCCAGCAGCGTAGAGGGAGGGGCTCCAAATCAGCCCCAGCATTTT.